The text below deals with one T cell receptor beta chain. Deletions cut 2 bases from V and 2 bases from J, with 7 bases between. The V gene's germline CDR1 is SGHDT and CDR2 YYEEEE. The CDR3 spans 13 residues. This sample stems from a study of technical replicates of blood from a few donors. Profiling relied on immunoSEQ multiplex PCR, and the TCRdb table lists in-frame clones only, not all of them. The table includes about 62,000 clones, about 90% detected once. This TCR came from a human donor in good health. Some clones in this sample may be carry-over from other donors' samples. Sequencing was done on a sample of PBMCs. The rearrangement joins TRBV5-6 to TRBJ1-2; D unclear. The CDR3 DNA is TGTGCCAGCAGCTTTCAGACAAACTATGGCTACACCTTC. Translating gives CASSFQTNYGYTF.